This T cell receptor beta chain was obtained from a study of blood T cell repertoires in COVID-19. Turning to the study itself: COVID-19 samples, acute and convalescent, were from the United States, Italy and Spain. T cells, B-cell-depleted T cells, or PBMCs supplied cDNA or gDNA.

The authors' processing: It was from reference gene primer amplification that nucleated cell counts were estimated. Clones were sequenced by immunoSEQ multiplex PCR, and TCRdb holds only the in-frame ones, with some missing. The V and J calls and clone size come from that table; D and trimming were worked out from the DNA. The table includes some 190,000 clones, roughly 88% detected once. CDR1 and CDR2 (germline): SEHNR, FQNEAQ (reference sequence). CDR3 length: 14 amino acids. Between the trimmed V and J ends, which lost 1 base and 7 bases, there was a span of 14 bases. The chain carries TRBV7-9 and TRBJ2-7; D is ambiguous. Sequences were obtained from peripheral blood. This clonotype originated in an elderly man with COVID-19, enrolled during active disease. CDR3 nucleotides: TGTGCCAGCAGCTTAGATTTAGTGACGGGTGAGCAGTACTTC. As protein: CASSLDLVTGEQYF.